The clone carrying this TCR beta chain came up many times. Antigen: not known. Germline CDR1 SGHDN, CDR2 FVKESK. This CDR3 is 15 amino acids long. Trimming stripped 2 bases from V and 6 bases from J, with 17 bases between. The entry originates in a study of T cells in Graves' hyperthyroidism and ophthalmopathy. Template material for amplifying TCR beta CDR3 regions consisted of RNA transcripts. The primer set for the first-round RT-PCR of the TCR CDR3 was HTBI. Each CDR3 protein is one row after TCRdb ran MiXCR on the multiplex PCR reads. The data contain around 570,000 distinct CDR3 sequences, 15% to 20% of them singletons. Overall study results and limits: A 13 V-J model separated ophthalmopathy from stable hyperthyroidism.

The chain uses TRBV14 and TRBJ2-7, with TRBD2 as a possible D gene (6 bases). The specimen was blood. This clonotype was sampled from a man in his forties with Graves' ophthalmopathy. CDR3 DNA sequence: TGTGCCAGCAGCCAATTGGATGGAGGGCCAGGCGAGCAGTACTTC. Amino acid sequence: CASSQLDGGPGEQYF.